This T cell receptor beta chain was identified during a study of OX40 agonist ivuxolimab in advanced cancers. Trimming took 4 bases from V and 7 from J; bases not matched to a gene: 7. The CDR3 totals 15 residues. From germline, CDR1 is MNHNS and CDR2 SASEGT. TCRdb keeps only in-frame clones here, not all; method: immunoSEQ multiplex PCR. The repertoire holds around 70,000 clones, with around 83% as singletons. Sequencing used CD4+ or CD8+ T cells sorted from blood, obtained in a trial of the OX40 agonist ivuxolimab. The chain uses TRBV6-1 and TRBJ1-5, with TRBD1 identical over 10 bases. The TCR comes from an adult with an advanced solid tumor such as melanoma, head and neck, liver or kidney cancer. The CDR3 sequence is CASSGVGQGFQPQHF. In nucleotides, the CDR3 is TGTGCCAGCAGTGGAGTGGGACAGGGGTTCCAGCCCCAGCATTTT.